This T cell receptor (beta chain) was identified in a study of technical replicates of blood from four donors. Using immunoSEQ multiplex PCR, the repertoire was profiled, and TCRdb retains in-frame clones only, with some absent. The sample shows about 100,000 clones, 94% of them seen only once. The V end lost 1 base, the J end lost 4 bases, and 11 bases lay between the germline ends. The CDR3 spans 14 residues. Looked up from germline, CDR1 is SEHNR and CDR2 is FQNEAQ (reference sequence). The clonotype comes from a human donor in good health. The source material was T cells isolated from PBMCs. V and J are TRBV7-9 and TRBJ2-7; TRBD1 is a possible D gene (6 bases). Here the CDR3 reads CASSLGRGAYEQYF. The CDR3 DNA follows: TGTGCCAGCAGCTTAGGCAGGGGAGCTTACGAGCAGTACTTC.